A selection of T cell receptor beta chains follows, all from one sample in a study of chemoradiotherapy in HPV16-positive cancers. TCRdb keeps only in-frame clones here, not all; method: immunoSEQ multiplex PCR. The sample has roughly 5,000 clones, roughly nine tenths seen once. Sequences were derived from blood, sampled from a patient who underwent chemoradiotherapy. The source is a human donor with HPV-associated anogenital cancer. Each CDR3 is given with its conserved first and last residue. The order of the fields is J gene, D gene, V gene, clone size, CDR3 DNA, CDR3 protein. A D gene is named only where the DNA matches it firmly. Where a row states a size, it is once, few, many or the class of an expanded clone; other rows omit it.

TRBJ2-7 | . | TRBV4-1 | . | TGCGCCAGCAGCCAAGTTTTTCTACGGGCGAGCTCCTACGAGCAGTACTTC | CASSQVFLRASSYEQYF
TRBJ2-3 | . | TRBV25-1 | . | TGTGCCAGCAGTGAACAGGGAATCCCCACAGATACGCAGTATTTT | CASSEQGIPTDTQYF
TRBJ2-2 | TRBD2 | TRBV13 | . | TGTGCCAGCAGCTCTTCTAGCGGGAACACCGGGGAGCTGTTTTTT | CASSSSSGNTGELFF
TRBJ2-2 | . | TRBV5-4 | . | TGTGCCAGCAGCGGGGTTAAGTGGGGGGAGAACACCGGGGAGCTGTTTTTT | CASSGVKWGENTGELFF
TRBJ2-5 | . | TRBV5-5 | once | TGTGCCAGCTGGGGTTGGGGCAAGACCCAGTACTTC | CASWGWGKTQYF
TRBJ2-5 | TRBD1 | TRBV7-2 | . | TGTGCCAGCAGCTCCCGGGACAGGGCGGGTACCCAGTACTTC | CASSSRDRAGTQYF
TRBJ2-6 | TRBD2 | TRBV28 | . | TGTGCCAGCAGCCGACCCGGACTAGCGGGAGATCAGAAAGGTGGGGCCAACGTCCTGACTTTC | CASSRPGLAGDQKGGANVLTF
TRBJ1-2 | . | TRBV5-1 | . | TGCGCCACCGCCCGGAGGGGGGGAACAGACTATGGCTACACCTTC | CATARRGGTDYGYTF
TRBJ1-1 | . | TRBV19 | . | TGTGCCAGTAGTATAGTGGTAGGGTCCCACGCCGCCGCTTTCTTT | CASSIVVGSHAAAFF
TRBJ2-3 | . | TRBV19 | . | TGTGCCAGTAGGAAGGACAGTTGGCCACGCGCGGATACGCAGTATTTT | CASRKDSWPRADTQYF
TRBJ2-7 | . | TRBV6-1 | . | TGTGCCAGCACCTTAGACAGCCGCTACGAGCAGTACTTC | CASTLDSRYEQYF
TRBJ1-5 | . | TRBV6-6 | . | TGTGCCAGCAGCTCGGGTGTAGATAGCAATCAGCCCCAGCATTTT | CASSSGVDSNQPQHF
TRBJ2-2 | . | TRBV19 | . | TGTGCCAGTAGTACCTCGGGGTCAAGCGGGGAGCTGTTTTTT | CASSTSGSSGELFF
TRBJ1-5 | . | TRBV28 | few | TGTGCCAGCATCTCGGGGTCCAATCAGCCCCAGCATTTT | CASISGSNQPQHF
TRBJ2-3 | TRBD2 | TRBV9 | . | TGTGCCAGCAGCTCACGAAGCGGGAGCGATGATACGCAGTATTTT | CASSSRSGSDDTQYF